The 22 T cell receptor beta chains below all came from one sample that was sequenced in a study of T cell repertoires in cytomegalovirus infection. TCRdb redid the calling of the reads with MiXCR, one entry per CDR3 protein. The sample records about 360,000 distinct CDR3 sequences, 15% to 20% being singletons. Sequencing was carried out using PBMCs. The receptors come from a human donor in good health (CMV status not recorded). Some clones in this sample may be carry-over from other donors' samples.

The V and J genes are TRBV6-5 and TRBJ1-5; D is perhaps TRBD1 (6 bases). The V end lost 11 bases, the J end lost 4 bases, and 15 bases lay between the germline ends. Germline CDR1 MNHEY, CDR2 SVGAGI. The CDR3 is made up of 13 amino acids. CDR3 sequence: CAAGGRANQPQHF. The CDR3 DNA reads TGTGCCGCGGGGGGCAGGGCTAATCAGCCCCAGCATTTT.

At least ten counts were recorded for this clonotype. V is TRBV19 and J is TRBJ2-4; D gene unclear. The germline V and J ends were trimmed by 3 bases and 5 bases, with 5 bases remaining between them. Germline V CDR1 and CDR2: LNHDA, SQIVND (reference sequence). The CDR3 is made up of 12 amino acids. Written as DNA, the CDR3 is TGTGCCAGTAGTATGTTGCAAAACATTCAGTACTTC. It encodes CASSMLQNIQYF.

The J gene is TRBJ2-7, the V gene TRBV7-2; TRBD1 matches at 8 bases. This CDR3 is built from 14 residues. CDR1 is SGHTA and CDR2 is FQGNSA in the germline V gene. V dropped 5 bases and J dropped 6; count of bases not matched to a gene: 9. CDR3 amino acids: CASSPGTGTGEQYF. The CDR3 DNA reads TGTGCCAGCAGCCCCGGGACAGGAACAGGCGAGCAGTACTTC.

The rearrangement links TRBV18 to TRBJ1-1; the match to TRBD1 covers 11 bases. CDR3 size: 14 residues. Trimming removed 3 bases from V and 8 bases from J; junction bases left unmatched: 5. The germline CDR1 and CDR2 sequences are KGHSH and LQKENI. CDR3 bases: TGTGCCAGCTCACCGGACAGGGGGCGAGTAGAAGCTTTCTTT. Encoded protein: CASSPDRGRVEAFF.

This clonotype was picked up many times. The chain uses TRBV7-2 and TRBJ2-7, with D perhaps TRBD1 (5 bases). The CDR3 has 15 residues. Germline assignment: CDR1 SGHTA and CDR2 FQGNSA. V was cut by 7 bases and J by 0 bases, with 16 bases left in between. The CDR3 sequence: CASTRGLTASYEQYF. The CDR3 coding sequence is TGTGCCAGCACCCGCGGATTGACAGCCTCCTACGAGCAGTACTTC.

This chain links TRBV11-2 with TRBJ1-1; D is ambiguous. CDR1 is SGHAT, CDR2 FQNNGV, per germline. Trimming removed 2 bases at V and 4 bases at J, with 11 bases between. The CDR3 is 14 amino acids. The DNA for the CDR3 is TGTGCCAGCAGCTTAACCGATCGGGGCACTGAAGCTTTCTTT. Translated, it gives CASSLTDRGTEAFF.

This clonotype has just a few counts. The CDR3 spells CASTWDRGLSPLHF. As DNA, the CDR3 is TGTGCCAGCACCTGGGACAGGGGGCTTTCACCCCTCCACTTT. V and J are TRBV6-6 and TRBJ1-6; 12 bases are shared with TRBD1. CDR1 is MNHNY, CDR2 SVGAGI, per germline (reference sequence). The junction had 4 bases not matched to a gene; V was cut back by 7 bases and J by 9 bases. The CDR3 loop spans 14 amino acids.

CDR3 region: CASSSRDYQGGGYEQFF. The CDR3 DNA reads as TGTGCCAGCAGTTCCCGGGACTACCAAGGAGGGGGCTATGAGCAGTTCTTC. The V call is TRBV28, the J call TRBJ2-1; the D gene could be TRBD1 or TRBD2 (7 bases each). The CDR3 runs 17 residues. Germline CDR1 is MDHEN and CDR2 is SYDVKM. Trimming left V 4 bases short and J 8 bases short, with 24 bases between.

This clonotype was picked up a small number of times. The genes are TRBV10-3 and TRBJ2-1; D unclear. CDR3 length equals 11 residues. V lost 3 bases to trimming and J lost 7 bases, with 4 bases between them. Germline CDR1 reads ENHRY; CDR2 reads SYGVKD. CDR3 loop: CAISDGNEQFF. CDR3 coding DNA: TGTGCCATCAGTGACGGGAATGAGCAGTTCTTC.

The chain links TRBV9 to TRBJ2-1; no clear D. The CDR3 is 11 amino acids. From germline, CDR1 is SGDLS and CDR2 YYNGEE. The germline V and J ends were trimmed by 4 bases and 6 bases, with 5 bases remaining between them. CDR3 loop: CASSFTNEQFF. The CDR3 DNA reads as TGTGCCAGCAGCTTCACCAATGAGCAGTTCTTC.

The V gene is TRBV15, the J gene TRBJ1-2; 7 nucleotides align to TRBD1. J lost 1 base, V lost 1 base, and 0 bases had no gene match. The CDR3 length is 14 residues. Per the germline V gene, CDR1 is LNHNV and CDR2 is YYDKDF (reference sequence). The DNA for the CDR3 is TGTGCCACCAGCAGAGCAGGGGGTAACTATGGCTACACCTTC. Its protein product is CATSRAGGNYGYTF.

The chain carries TRBV7-9 and TRBJ2-7; 8 nucleotides match TRBD1. From germline, CDR1 is SEHNR and CDR2 FQNEAQ (reference sequence). With 2 bases clipped from V and 6 bases from J, the junction kept 3 bases outside the gene matches. This CDR3 spans 13 amino acids. The DNA for the CDR3 is TGTGCCAGCAGCTTAAACAGGGGGAGCGAGCAGTACTTC. Translating gives CASSLNRGSEQYF.

V is TRBV5-5 and J is TRBJ2-7; 7 nucleotides match TRBD1. CDR3 size: 14 residues. J gave up 2 bases and V 4 bases, and 6 bases lay outside the gene matches. Germline CDR1 is SGHKS and CDR2 is YYEKEE (reference sequence). In DNA form, the CDR3 reads TGTGCCAGCAGCCACCGGGACAGTCCCTACGAGCAGTACTTC. This encodes CASSHRDSPYEQYF.

The chain couples TRBV3-1 to TRBJ1-1, with TRBD1 matching over 7 bases. Germline V gene data show CDR1 as LGHDT and CDR2 as YNNKEL (reference sequence). CDR3 length: 15 amino acids. The V and J ends lost 4 bases and 8 bases, in that order; junction bases with no gene match: 13. CDR3: CASSRITSDRPEAFF. The CDR3 DNA reads TGTGCCAGCAGCCGGATCACTTCGGACAGGCCAGAAGCTTTCTTT.

This clonotype was seen only a few times. The rearrangement uses TRBV15 and TRBJ1-1; 8 bases align to TRBD1. The germline gives CDR1 LNHNV, CDR2 YYDKDF (reference sequence). CDR3 length: 14 residues. Trimming cost V 1 base and J 7 bases; bases outside gene matches: 5. The CDR3 is CATSRVSGGGEAFF. Here the CDR3 DNA reads TGTGCCACCAGCAGAGTTTCAGGGGGCGGTGAAGCTTTCTTT.

This clonotype has ten or more counts. This chain uses TRBV12-5 with TRBJ1-3; a possible D gene is TRBD1 (6 bases). The CDR3 runs to 18 residues. CDR1 and CDR2 from the germline V gene are LGHNT and FRNRAP. Trimming pared 3 bases from V and 6 bases from J, leaving 24 bases between. The CDR3 DNA follows: TGTGCTAGTGGTTTAGCCTTTATCGGTTGGGGGGGCGAAAACACCATATATTTT. It encodes CASGLAFIGWGGENTIYF.

This clonotype appeared many times. The chain uses TRBV10-3 and TRBJ2-3; D may be TRBD2 (5 bases). The CDR3 spans 13 residues. The V end lost 7 bases, the J end lost 4 bases, and 12 bases lay between the germline ends. Per germline, CDR1 ENHRY and CDR2 SYGVKD. The CDR3 bases are TGTGCCATCACCGGGGAAGTCTCAGATACGCAGTATTTT. Protein sequence: CAITGEVSDTQYF.

The V and J genes are TRBV20-1 and TRBJ2-5; perhaps TRBD2 as D (6 bases). The length of the CDR3 is 13 residues. Trimming cost V 0 bases and J 2 bases, with 7 bases left between them. CDR1 is DFQATT and CDR2 is SNEGSKA in the germline V gene (reference sequence). The CDR3 region is CSAREGLQETQYF. The CDR3 nucleotides are TGCAGTGCTAGAGAGGGACTGCAAGAGACCCAGTACTTC.

V and J are TRBV7-6 and TRBJ2-2, with no clear D. CDR3 length: 14 residues. The V gene's germline CDR1 is SGHVS and CDR2 FNYEAQ. V was shortened by 5 bases and J by 7 bases, with 14 bases between the two germline ends. The CDR3 region is CASSHAGFGGELFF. The CDR3 DNA follows: TGTGCCAGCAGCCATGCTGGGTTTGGCGGGGAGCTGTTTTTT.

At least ten counts were recorded for this clonotype. The CDR3 bases are TGTGCCAGCAGCTTAAACGGACCACTTCGGGCTTTCTTT. Residues: CASSLNGPLRAFF. This chain connects TRBV7-9 to TRBJ1-1; D not resolved. The CDR3 extends over 13 amino acids. V dropped 2 bases and J dropped 11 bases, with 15 bases sitting between them. Germline loops: CDR1 SEHNR, CDR2 FQNEAQ (reference sequence).

This clonotype appeared many times. The chain uses TRBV12-3 or TRBV12-4 and TRBJ2-1; D is possibly TRBD1 (5 bases). Trimming took off 7 bases at V and 4 bases at J, with 11 bases between the two ends. The CDR3 consists of 13 residues. CDR3 in amino acids: CASTLGQYNEQFF. The CDR3 nucleotides read TGTGCCAGCACCCTGGGGCAGTACAATGAGCAGTTCTTC.

This clonotype turned up a few times. The chain combines TRBV5-1 with TRBJ1-4, with TRBD1 as a possible D gene (6 bases). Trimming cost V 3 bases and J 7 bases, with 16 bases left between them. This CDR3 is 15 amino acids long. CDR1 SGHRS and CDR2 YFSETQ come from the germline V gene. This CDR3 reads CASSSDPGHGEKLFF. The CDR3 nucleotides are TGCGCCAGCAGCTCAGATCCGGGACACGGTGAAAAACTGTTTTTT.